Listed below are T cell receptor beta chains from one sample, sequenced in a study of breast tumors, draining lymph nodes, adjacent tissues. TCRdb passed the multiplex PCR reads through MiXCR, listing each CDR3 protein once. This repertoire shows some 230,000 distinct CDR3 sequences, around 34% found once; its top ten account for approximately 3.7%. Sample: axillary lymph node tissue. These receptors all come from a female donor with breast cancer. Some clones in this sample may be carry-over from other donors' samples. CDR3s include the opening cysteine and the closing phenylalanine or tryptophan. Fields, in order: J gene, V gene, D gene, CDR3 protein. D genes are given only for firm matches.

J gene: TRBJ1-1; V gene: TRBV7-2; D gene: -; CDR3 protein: CASSYFVGPLGTEAFF
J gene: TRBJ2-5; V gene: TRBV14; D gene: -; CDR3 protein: CASSQNLAGGTQYF
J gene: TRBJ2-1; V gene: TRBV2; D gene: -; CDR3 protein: CASKREQGPNEQFF
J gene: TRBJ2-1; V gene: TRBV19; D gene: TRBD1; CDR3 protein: CATWDRGRGGEQFF
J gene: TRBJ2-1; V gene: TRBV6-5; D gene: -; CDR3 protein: CASSHSLLESEQFF
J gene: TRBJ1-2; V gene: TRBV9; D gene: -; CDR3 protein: CASTPGGGTNYGSTF
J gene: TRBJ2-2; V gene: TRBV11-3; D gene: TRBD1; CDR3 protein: CASSLDPSRQGYANTGELFF
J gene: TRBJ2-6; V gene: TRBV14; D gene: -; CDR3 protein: CASSHGLIGAGATVLTF
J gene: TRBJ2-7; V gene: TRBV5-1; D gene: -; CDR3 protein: CASGYNQGANEQYF
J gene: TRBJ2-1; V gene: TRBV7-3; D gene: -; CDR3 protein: CASSPVRGSYNEQFF
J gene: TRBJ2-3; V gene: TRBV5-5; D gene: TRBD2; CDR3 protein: CASSPLAGSDTQYF
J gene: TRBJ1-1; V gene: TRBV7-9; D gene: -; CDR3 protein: CASSLEGSMNTEAFF
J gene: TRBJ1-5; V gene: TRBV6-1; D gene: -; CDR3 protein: CASSQYLSAASNQPQHF
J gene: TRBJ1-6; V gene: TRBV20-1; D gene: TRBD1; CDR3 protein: CSARDRRQGVDSPLHF
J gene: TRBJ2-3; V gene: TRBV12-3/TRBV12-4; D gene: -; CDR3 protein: CAHGDLSTDTQYF
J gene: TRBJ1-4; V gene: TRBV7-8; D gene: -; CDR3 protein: CASSLVASSNEKLFF
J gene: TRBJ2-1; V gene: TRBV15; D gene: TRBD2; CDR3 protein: CATSTGGLDGNEQFF
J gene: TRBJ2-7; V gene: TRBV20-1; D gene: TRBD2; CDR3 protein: CSARSRDYSSEQCF
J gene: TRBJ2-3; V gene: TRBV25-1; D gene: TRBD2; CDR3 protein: CASSTHIPGLAGDIDTQYF
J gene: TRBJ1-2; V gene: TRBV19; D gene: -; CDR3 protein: CATYAEGGYTF
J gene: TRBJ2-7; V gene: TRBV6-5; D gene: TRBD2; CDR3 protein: CASRGGSSYEQYF
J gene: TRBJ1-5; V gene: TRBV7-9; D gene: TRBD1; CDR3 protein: CASSPSGTGSNQPQHF
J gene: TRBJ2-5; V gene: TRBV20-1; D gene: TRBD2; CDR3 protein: CSARVGGPGGETQYF
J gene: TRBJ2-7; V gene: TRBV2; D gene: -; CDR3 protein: CASRVTSPYEQYF
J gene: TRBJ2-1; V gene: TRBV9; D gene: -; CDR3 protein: CASSAAGPYNEQFF
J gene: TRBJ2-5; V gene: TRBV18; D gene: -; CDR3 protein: CASSPPRGPAGKFVPKETQYF
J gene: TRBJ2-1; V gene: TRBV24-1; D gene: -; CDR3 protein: CATSDSQGNGLINEQFF
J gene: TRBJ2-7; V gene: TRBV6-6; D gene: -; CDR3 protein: CASSHGMRPYEQYF
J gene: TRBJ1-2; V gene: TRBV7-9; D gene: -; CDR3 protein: CASSDRNGGGGGYTF
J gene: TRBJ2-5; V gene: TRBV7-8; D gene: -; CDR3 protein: CASSLEVGLSGTQYF
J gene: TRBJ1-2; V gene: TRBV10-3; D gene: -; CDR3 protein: CAISEVRTPANYGYTF
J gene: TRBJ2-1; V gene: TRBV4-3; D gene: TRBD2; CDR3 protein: CASSHWTSGAYNEQFF
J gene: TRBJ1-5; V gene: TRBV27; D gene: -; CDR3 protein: CASSLSSGVNQPQHF
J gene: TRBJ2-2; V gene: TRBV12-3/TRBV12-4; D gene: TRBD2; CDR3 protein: CASRLAGLGGGELFF
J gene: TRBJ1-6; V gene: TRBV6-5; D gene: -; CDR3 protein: CASTVGGRDSPLHF
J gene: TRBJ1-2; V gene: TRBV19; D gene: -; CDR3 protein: CAASSMGLVWGYTF
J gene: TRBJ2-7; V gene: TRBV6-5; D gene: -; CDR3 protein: CATSPEGTYWNEQYF
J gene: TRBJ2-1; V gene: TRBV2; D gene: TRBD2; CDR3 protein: CASRIEPGTTYNEQFF
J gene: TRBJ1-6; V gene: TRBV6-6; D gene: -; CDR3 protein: CASGTRDNNSPLHF
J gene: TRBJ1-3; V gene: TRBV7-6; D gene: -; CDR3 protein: CASSLDGRIPGNTIYF
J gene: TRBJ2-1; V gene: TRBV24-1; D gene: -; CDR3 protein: CATSDFTFGSNEQFF
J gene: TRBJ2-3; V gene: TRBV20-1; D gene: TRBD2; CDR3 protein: CSASQGVAGGTDTQYF
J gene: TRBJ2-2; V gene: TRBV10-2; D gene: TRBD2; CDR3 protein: CASSVTSGTGELFF
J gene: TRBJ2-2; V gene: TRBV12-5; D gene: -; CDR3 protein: CASGFTLGTGELFF
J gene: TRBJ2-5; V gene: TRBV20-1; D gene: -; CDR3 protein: CSASGLGPWTQYF
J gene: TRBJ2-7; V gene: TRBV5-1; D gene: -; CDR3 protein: CASSRGYSYEQYF
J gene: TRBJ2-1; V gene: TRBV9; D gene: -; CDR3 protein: CASSETGLGYEQFF
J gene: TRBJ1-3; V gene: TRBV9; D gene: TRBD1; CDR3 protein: CASSVEKEGTGGIGNTIYF
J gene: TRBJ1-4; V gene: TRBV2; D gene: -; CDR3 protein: CASTERVNEKLFF
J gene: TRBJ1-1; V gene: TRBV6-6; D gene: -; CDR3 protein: CASSTGGGTEAFF
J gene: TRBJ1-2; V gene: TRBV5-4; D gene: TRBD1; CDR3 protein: CASSSGTGGGGYTF
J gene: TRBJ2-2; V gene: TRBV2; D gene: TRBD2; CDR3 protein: CASSGLADTGELFF
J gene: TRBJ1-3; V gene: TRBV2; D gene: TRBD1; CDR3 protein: CASGGTGTDYYGYTIYF
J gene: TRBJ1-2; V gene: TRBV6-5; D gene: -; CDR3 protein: CASSYYPPGRYGYTF
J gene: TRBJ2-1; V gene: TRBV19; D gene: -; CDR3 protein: CASNPGKIGYNEQFF
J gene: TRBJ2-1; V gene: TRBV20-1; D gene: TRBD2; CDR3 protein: CSAEGLAGGTIGDEQFF
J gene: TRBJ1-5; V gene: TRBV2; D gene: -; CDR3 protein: CASSEALRAGGQPQHF
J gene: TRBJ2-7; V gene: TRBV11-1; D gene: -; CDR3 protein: CASSLGGSGAYEQYF
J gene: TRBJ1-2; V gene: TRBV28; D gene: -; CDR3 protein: CASRDVGYGYTF